Below are 30 T cell receptor beta chains sequenced from a single sample in a study of T cells in Graves' hyperthyroidism and ophthalmopathy (dated by TCRdb to 2018 to 2020). Libraries came from multiplex PCR. The data were produced on an Illumina HiSeq 2000. The TCR beta CDR3 regions were amplified from RNA transcripts. The first round of RT-PCR for the TCR CDR3 was performed with the HTBI primer set and the Qiagen OneStep RT-PCR kit. The public reads were quality trimmed at Q25 with fastp and then assembled into clones with MiXCR by TCRdb, keeping productive beta chains. Here each entry gathers all rows of one CDR3 protein and keeps the most common genes and DNA. Here the sample has about 400,000 distinct CDR3 sequences; nearly 15% occur a single time. Approximately 19% of the sample goes to the ten largest clones. The sample was blood. These receptors came from a woman aged 55-70 years with Graves' ophthalmopathy.

This clonotype was detected many times. The chain couples TRBV3-1 to TRBJ2-1; D gene ambiguous. CDR3 length: 13 residues. With 3 bases removed from V and 2 bases from J, the gap between germline ends came to 5 bases. Germline CDR1 reads LGHDT; CDR2 reads YNNKEL (reference sequence). CDR3 sequence reads: CASSQRTYNEQFF. The CDR3 DNA is TGTGCCAGCAGCCAGAGGACCTACAATGAGCAGTTCTTC.

This clonotype showed up many times. The chain uses TRBV3-1 and TRBJ2-1; TRBD2 agrees at 7 bases. The CDR3 runs to 14 residues. V was pared by 8 bases and J by 3 bases, with 7 bases of the junction left unmatched. Germline CDR1 and CDR2: LGHDT and YNNKEL (reference sequence). CDR3 sequence reads: CASHGASGYNEQFF. In DNA form, the CDR3 reads TGTGCCAGCCACGGGGCTAGCGGCTACAATGAGCAGTTCTTC.

This clonotype was counted a few times. The chain couples TRBV20-1 to TRBJ1-4; D gene unclear. The CDR3 runs to 14 residues. From germline, CDR1 is DFQATT and CDR2 SNEGSKA (reference sequence). Trimming took 3 bases from V and 4 from J, leaving 12 bases between them. In DNA, the CDR3 is TGCAGTGCTAGGTTCGGTGGAGTTAATGAAAAACTGTTTTTT. This codes for CSARFGGVNEKLFF.

This clonotype was recorded a few times. The rearrangement joins TRBV12-3 or TRBV12-4 to TRBJ2-2, with D perhaps TRBD1 (6 bases). The V gene lost 8 bases and the J gene lost 7 bases, with 14 bases spanning the gap. The CDR3 length is 13 residues. The CDR3 nucleotides are TGTGCCAGCCTAGGGGGTTTGGGCGGGGAGCTGTTTTTT. Protein product: CASLGGLGGELFF.

This clonotype was seen at least ten times. The gene calls are TRBV5-6 and TRBJ2-2; 9 bases agree with TRBD1. V shed 3 bases and J 4 bases; nucleotides not matched to a gene: 1. Per germline, CDR1 SGHDT and CDR2 YYEEEE. The CDR3 is 14 residues long. The chain's CDR3 is CASSWDRATGELFF. For the CDR3, the DNA is TGTGCCAGCAGCTGGGACAGGGCCACCGGGGAGCTGTTTTTT.

The rearrangement links TRBV5-6 to TRBJ1-5; D call uncertain. The CDR3 sequence is 15 residues long. The V end was cut by 4 bases, the J end by 0 bases, with 11 bases between. Germline V lookup: CDR1 SGHDT, CDR2 YYEEEE. DNA for the CDR3: TGTGCCAGCAGCCCGGGATTTAATAGCAATCAGCCCCAGCATTTT. Its translation: CASSPGFNSNQPQHF. Drawing the rest from reference TRBV5-6 and TRBJ1-5, the complete variable domain is DAGVTQSPTHLIKTRGQQVTLRCSPKSGHDTVSWYQQALGQGPQFIFQYYEEEERQRGNFPDRFSGHQFPNYSSELNVNALLLGDSALYLCASSPGFNSNQPQHFGDGTRLSIL.

V and J are TRBV4-2 and TRBJ1-1; D remains ambiguous. Germline assignment: CDR1 LGHNA and CDR2 YNFKEQ. The CDR3 consists of 15 residues. V lost 1 base and J lost 0, with 9 bases in between. The CDR3 spells CASSQGDGLNTEAFF. As DNA, the CDR3 is TGTGCCAGCAGCCAAGGAGACGGACTGAACACTGAAGCTTTCTTT.

This clonotype was counted ten times or more. The rearrangement joins TRBV27 to TRBJ2-1, with 7 bases that match TRBD2. Trimming took 0 bases from V and 7 from J; bases not matched to a gene: 9. Germline V lookup: CDR1 MNHEY, CDR2 SMNVEV (reference sequence). The CDR3 has 16 amino acids. In nucleotides, the CDR3 is TGTGCCAGCAGTTTATCGAGGGCCCTGGGGGGGAATGAGCAGTTCTTC. Its translation is CASSLSRALGGNEQFF.

There are a few counts of this clonotype. The chain joins TRBV11-2 to TRBJ1-3; D unclear. The V end was cut by 5 bases, the J end by 0 bases, with 11 bases between. CDR1 and CDR2 (germline): SGHAT, FQNNGV. This CDR3 is 15 amino acids long. The CDR3 sequence: CASSAPGSSGNTIYF. The CDR3 coding sequence is TGTGCCAGCAGCGCGCCGGGGTCCTCTGGAAACACCATATATTTT.

This clonotype has more than one count but fewer than ten. The V gene is TRBV7-3, the J gene TRBJ1-1; a weak D match, TRBD1 (6 bases). The CDR3 covers 16 residues. Germline V gene sequence: CDR1 SGHTA, CDR2 FQGTGA. V lost 1 base and J 0 bases, leaving 12 bases between the germline ends. The CDR3 DNA reads as TGTGCCAGCAGCTTAAACCGGGACACATTGAACACTGAAGCTTTCTTT. Encoded protein: CASSLNRDTLNTEAFF. Based on the CDR3 plus reference TRBV7-3 and TRBJ1-1, the full variable domain is GAGVSQTPSNKVTEKGKYVELRCDPISGHTALYWYRQSLGQGPEFLIYFQGTGAADDSGLPNDRFFAVRPEGSVSTLKIQRTERGDSAVYLCASSLNRDTLNTEAFFGQGTRLTVV.

As to this clonotype: A much bigger clone sits one base away, suggesting this may be a read error. V usage is TRBV28 and J usage is TRBJ2-7, with 13 nucleotides matching TRBD2. The length of the CDR3 is 17 residues. Germline V gene lookup returns CDR1 MDHEN and CDR2 SYDVKM. The CDR3 loop is CGSSLVTSGRTPYEQYF. CDR3 DNA sequence: TGTGGCAGCAGCCTAGTGACTAGCGGGAGGACCCCCTACGAGCAGTACTTC.

This chain joins TRBV20-1 and TRBJ1-4, with 8 bases lining up with TRBD1. The CDR3 spans 12 residues. The V gene end was trimmed by 3 bases and the J gene end by 8 bases; junction bases not matched to a gene: 2. CDR1 DFQATT and CDR2 SNEGSKA come from the germline V gene (reference sequence). The CDR3 DNA reads as TGCAGTGCTAGCCAGGGGGCAGAAAAACTGTTTTTT. The encoded protein is CSASQGAEKLFF.

This clonotype was recorded at least ten times. The V and J genes are TRBV12-3 or TRBV12-4 and TRBJ2-3; 8 bases align to TRBD1. There are 15 residues in the CDR3. Germline trimming cut 4 bases from V and 2 bases from J; bases unmatched to any gene: 5. CDR3 region: CASSWDRLDTDTQYF. In nucleotides, the CDR3 is TGTGCCAGCAGTTGGGACAGGCTCGACACAGATACGCAGTATTTT.

This clonotype was found a few times. V is TRBV3-1 and J is TRBJ1-3; TRBD1 might be the D (6 bases). Looked up from germline, CDR1 is LGHDT and CDR2 is YNNKEL (reference sequence). The CDR3 is made up of 16 amino acids. Deletions cut 2 bases from V and 4 bases from J, with 15 bases between. CDR3 loop: CASSQYDRPRGNTIYF. The CDR3 DNA is TGTGCCAGCAGCCAATACGACAGGCCCCGAGGAAACACCATATATTTT.

The rearrangement links TRBV11-2 to TRBJ2-2; 11 bases are shared with TRBD2. CDR1 SGHAT and CDR2 FQNNGV come from the germline V gene. The V gene end was trimmed by 1 base and the J gene end by 4 bases; junction bases not matched to a gene: 5. This CDR3 has 17 amino acids. The CDR3 DNA is TGTGCCAGCAGCTTAGTTACTAGCGGGAGTCTCACCGGGGAGCTGTTTTTT. Translated, it gives CASSLVTSGSLTGELFF. Drawing the rest from reference TRBV11-2 and TRBJ2-2, the complete variable domain is EAGVAQSPRYKIIEKRQSVAFWCNPISGHATLYWYQQILGQGPKLLIQFQNNGVVDDSQLPKDRFSAERLKGVDSTLKIQPAKLEDSAVYLCASSLVTSGSLTGELFFGEGSRLTVL.

The rearrangement uses TRBV18 and TRBJ1-5; 7 bases map to TRBD1. The CDR3 contains 15 residues. Unmatched junction bases numbered 6, after V lost 2 bases and J lost 5 bases. Germline CDR1 KGHSH, CDR2 LQKENI. DNA for the CDR3: TGTGCCAGCTCACCAGACAGGGACTCGGATCAGCCCCAGCATTTT. Translating gives CASSPDRDSDQPQHF.

A note on this clonotype: Just one base apart from a much larger clone, this may be a read error. The chain uses TRBV16 and TRBJ1-1; 7 bases line up with TRBD1. From germline, CDR1 is KGHSY and CDR2 FQNENV. This CDR3 has 15 amino acids. This CDR3 is CASSLPGGAGTEASF. DNA of the CDR3: TGTGCCAGCAGTCTTCCAGGGGGAGCTGGGACTGAAGCTTCCTTT.

This clonotype has ten or more counts. The chain uses TRBV12-3 or TRBV12-4 and TRBJ2-5; D is ambiguous. This CDR3 region has 16 residues. V gave up 1 base and J gave up 1 base, with 13 bases separating them. Here the CDR3 DNA reads TGTGCCAGCAGTTTAGGGCTGTTGCGGATCCAAGAGACCCAGTACTTC. Its translation is CASSLGLLRIQETQYF.

This clonotype came up a few times. The chain has TRBV11-1 and TRBJ2-6; 10 bases fit TRBD1. Trimming cost V 2 bases and J 1 base; bases outside gene matches: 8. The CDR3 length is 19 residues. CDR1 and CDR2 from the germline V gene are SGHAT and FQDESV (reference sequence). In DNA form, the CDR3 reads TGTGCCAGCAGCTTAAGGCCCGGGACAGGGGTATCTGGGGCCAACGTCCTGACTTTC. This codes for CASSLRPGTGVSGANVLTF. The variable domain in full, with the rest retrieved from reference TRBV11-1 and TRBJ2-6, is EAEVAQSPRYKITEKSQAVAFWCDPISGHATLYWYRQILGQGPELLVQFQDESVVDDSQLPKDRFSAERLKGVDSTLKIQPAELGDSAMYLCASSLRPGTGVSGANVLTFGAGSRLTVL.

This clonotype turned up a few times. The V gene is TRBV20-1, the J gene TRBJ2-1; D is unresolved. Trimming took 6 bases from V and 7 from J, leaving 16 bases between them. Germline CDR1 reads DFQATT; CDR2 reads SNEGSKA (reference sequence). CDR3 size: 13 residues. In nucleotides, the CDR3 is TGCAGTGCCCGGTGGATCCGGTCAAATGAGCAGTTCTTC. Translated: CSARWIRSNEQFF.

The V and J genes are TRBV5-1 and TRBJ2-7; unclear D gene. V was trimmed by 1 base and J by 6 bases, leaving 11 bases between them. The V gene's germline CDR1 is SGHRS and CDR2 YFSETQ. This CDR3 region has 13 residues. The DNA for the CDR3 is TGCGCCAGCAGCTTGCCCCCGGTTTCCGAGCAGTACTTC. Its protein is CASSLPPVSEQYF.

This clonotype was observed at least ten times. The chain recombines TRBV20-1 with TRBJ1-1; D gene ambiguous. Trimming stripped 6 bases from V and 0 bases from J, with 11 bases between. Germline V CDR1 and CDR2: DFQATT, SNEGSKA (reference sequence). This CDR3 contains 13 residues. Written as DNA, the CDR3 is TGCAGTGCCAGGTACAAAGTGAACACTGAAGCTTTCTTT. It translates to CSARYKVNTEAFF.

This clonotype came up a few times. The chain combines TRBV15 with TRBJ2-1; D not resolved. From germline, CDR1 is LNHNV and CDR2 YYDKDF (reference sequence). The CDR3 totals 15 residues. Between the trimmed V and J ends, which lost 1 base and 8 bases, there was a span of 15 bases. The CDR3 is CATSRGRTSEHEQFF. CDR3 coding DNA: TGTGCCACCAGCAGAGGTAGAACGAGTGAGCATGAGCAGTTCTTC.

This clonotype appeared a single time. Its ends do not fully match the called genes, so a read error is possible. V and J are TRBV20-1 and TRBJ2-2; D possibly corresponds to TRBD2 (6 bases). The CDR3 spans 13 residues. Germline values: CDR1 DFQATT, CDR2 SNEGSKA (reference sequence). The CDR3 reads CSARELATVELFF. The CDR3 DNA reads TGCAGTGCTAGAGAACTAGCAACCGTGGAGCTGTTTTTT.

The CDR3 reads CASSGGRRGHQETQYF. For the CDR3, the DNA is TGTGCCAGCAGCGGAGGCAGACGTGGTCACCAAGAGACCCAGTACTTC. V is TRBV9 and J is TRBJ2-5, with D unclear. The germline V gene encodes CDR1 SGDLS and CDR2 YYNGEE. This CDR3 is 16 amino acids long. With 3 bases removed from V and 0 bases from J, the gap between germline ends came to 15 bases.

This clonotype has a count of ten or more. The rearrangement links TRBV18 to TRBJ1-1; D not resolved. V lost 4 bases, J lost 3 bases, and 12 bases lay in between. The germline CDR1 and CDR2 sequences are KGHSH and LQKENI. The CDR3 contains 14 residues. CDR3 residues: CASSLNGGDTEAFF. The CDR3 bases are TGTGCCAGCTCACTAAATGGAGGTGACACTGAAGCTTTCTTT.

This clonotype was recorded many times. The V and J genes are TRBV20-1 and TRBJ2-5; D tentatively reads TRBD1 or TRBD2 (6 bases each). From germline, CDR1 is DFQATT and CDR2 SNEGSKA (reference sequence). Trimming pared 3 bases from V and 5 bases from J, leaving 10 bases between. This CDR3 is 12 amino acids long. The CDR3 DNA reads TGCAGTGCTAGGCAGGGGAGGGAGACCCAGTACTTC. This sequence encodes CSARQGRETQYF.

The sample holds many counts of this clonotype. The chain couples TRBV11-2 to TRBJ2-1; no clear D. Germline V gene lookup returns CDR1 SGHAT and CDR2 FQNNGV. The CDR3 is made up of 16 amino acids. V lost 1 base and J lost 8, with 18 bases in between. CDR3 DNA sequence: TGTGCCAGCAGCTTAGGGGTGGGATTCTCTGGCGATGAGCAGTTCTTC. Amino acids: CASSLGVGFSGDEQFF.

This clonotype occurred a few times. The chain uses TRBV6-5 and TRBJ2-2; D is perhaps TRBD1 (5 bases). This CDR3 region has 15 residues. Germline loops: CDR1 MNHEY, CDR2 SVGAGI. Trimming cost V 0 bases and J 2 bases, with 7 bases left between them. CDR3 bases: TGTGCCAGCAGTTACTCAGGGGCAAACACCGGGGAGCTGTTTTTT. Encoded protein: CASSYSGANTGELFF.

V gene TRBV6-2 or TRBV6-3 combines with J gene TRBJ2-3; the D is unclear. Germline CDR1 and CDR2: MNHEY and SVGEGT. There are 14 residues in the CDR3. Trimming took 6 bases from V and 0 from J, leaving 10 bases between them. This chain's CDR3 is CASSRRLSTDTQYF. The CDR3 coding sequence is TGTGCCAGCAGCCGTCGGCTTAGCACAGATACGCAGTATTTT.